The present T cell receptor beta chain was sequenced within a study of lymphopenia after photon versus proton radiotherapy. To note about this clone: What it binds is unknown.

General study findings and limits: Proton therapy kept repertoires fairly stable, unlike photons, which gained effector/memory cells. Authors raise, but do not show, better survival with proton therapy. After the lymphocyte nadir, photon-treated repertoires showed oligoclonal expansion, especially of CD8+ Temra cells.

Germline lookup yields CDR1 SEHNR and CDR2 FQNEAQ (reference sequence). The CDR3 covers 13 residues. Trimming took 5 bases from V and 5 from J; bases not matched to a gene: 4. Some clones are missing from TCRdb's copy, which holds only in-frame ones; the method was immunoSEQ multiplex PCR. The data show tens of thousands of clones, roughly 90% seen once. The chain links TRBV7-9 to TRBJ1-2; 8 nucleotides align to TRBD1. The source is a woman in her seventies with pancreatic cancer. The material sequenced was peripheral blood, taken from a patient treated with photon-based radiotherapy. The CDR3 nucleotides are TGTGCCAGCAGCCCGGGACAGGATTATGGCTACACCTTC. It is translated as CASSPGQDYGYTF. Full variable domain (outside the CDR3, taken from reference TRBV7-9 and TRBJ1-2): DTGVSQNPRHKITKRGQNVTFRCDPISEHNRLYWYRQTLGQGPEFLTYFQNEAQLEKSRLLSDRFSAERPKGSFSTLEIQRTEQGDSAMYLCASSPGQDYGYTFGSGTRLTVV.